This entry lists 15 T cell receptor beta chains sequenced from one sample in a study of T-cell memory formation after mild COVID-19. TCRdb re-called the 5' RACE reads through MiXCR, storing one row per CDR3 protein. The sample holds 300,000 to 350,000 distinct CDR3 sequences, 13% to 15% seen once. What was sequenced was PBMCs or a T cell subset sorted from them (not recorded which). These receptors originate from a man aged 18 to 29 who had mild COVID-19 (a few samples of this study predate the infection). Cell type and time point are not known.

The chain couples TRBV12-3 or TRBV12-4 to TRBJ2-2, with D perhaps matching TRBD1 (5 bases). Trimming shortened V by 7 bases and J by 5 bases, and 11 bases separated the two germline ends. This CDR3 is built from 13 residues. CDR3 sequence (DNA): TGTGCCAGCAAAGGGGCTGGGACCGGGGAGCTGTTTTTT. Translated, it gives CASKGAGTGELFF.

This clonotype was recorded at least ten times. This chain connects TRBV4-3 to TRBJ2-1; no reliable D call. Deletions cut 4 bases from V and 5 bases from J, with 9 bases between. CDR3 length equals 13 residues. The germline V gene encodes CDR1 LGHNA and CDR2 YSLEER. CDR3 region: CASSRDPNNEQFF. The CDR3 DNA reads TGCGCCAGCAGCCGAGACCCGAACAATGAGCAGTTCTTC.

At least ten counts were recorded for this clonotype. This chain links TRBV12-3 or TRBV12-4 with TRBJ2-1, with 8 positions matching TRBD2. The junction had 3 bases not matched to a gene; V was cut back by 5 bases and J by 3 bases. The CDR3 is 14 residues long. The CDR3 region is CASSQSGSYNEQFF. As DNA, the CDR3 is TGTGCCAGCAGTCAGAGCGGGAGCTACAATGAGCAGTTCTTC.

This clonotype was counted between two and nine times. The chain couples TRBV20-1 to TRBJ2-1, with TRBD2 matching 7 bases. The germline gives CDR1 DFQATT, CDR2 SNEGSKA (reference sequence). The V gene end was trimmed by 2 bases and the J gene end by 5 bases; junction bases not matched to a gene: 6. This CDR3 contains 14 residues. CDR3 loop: CSARWGGPDNEQFF. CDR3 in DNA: TGCAGTGCTAGATGGGGAGGGCCAGACAATGAGCAGTTCTTC.

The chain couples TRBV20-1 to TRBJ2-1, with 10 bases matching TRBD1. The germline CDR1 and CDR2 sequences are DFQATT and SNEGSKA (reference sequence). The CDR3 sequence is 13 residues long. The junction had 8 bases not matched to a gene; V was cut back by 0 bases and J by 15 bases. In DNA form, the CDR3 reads TGCAGTGCTAGAGATTTGGGACAGGGGCTTCTGTTCTTC. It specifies CSARDLGQGLLFF.

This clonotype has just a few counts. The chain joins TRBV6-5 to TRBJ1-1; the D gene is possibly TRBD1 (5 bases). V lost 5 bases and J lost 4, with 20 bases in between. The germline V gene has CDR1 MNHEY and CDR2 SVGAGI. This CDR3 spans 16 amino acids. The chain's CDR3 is CASSPSWEGSSTEAFF. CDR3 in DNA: TGTGCCAGCAGTCCATCCTGGGAGGGGAGTAGCACTGAAGCTTTCTTT.

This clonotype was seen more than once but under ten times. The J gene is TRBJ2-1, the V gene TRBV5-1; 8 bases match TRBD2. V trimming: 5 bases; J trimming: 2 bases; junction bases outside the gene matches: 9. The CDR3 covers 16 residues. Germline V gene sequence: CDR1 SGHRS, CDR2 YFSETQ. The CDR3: CASRDVPGLAYNEQFF. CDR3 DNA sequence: TGCGCCAGCAGGGACGTGCCGGGACTAGCCTACAATGAGCAGTTCTTC.

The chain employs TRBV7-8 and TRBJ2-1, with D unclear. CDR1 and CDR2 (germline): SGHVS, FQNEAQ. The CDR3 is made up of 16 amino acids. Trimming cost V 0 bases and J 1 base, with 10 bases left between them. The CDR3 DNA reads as TGTGCCAGCAGCTTAGCCCGCAGTACTTCCTACAATGAGCAGTTCTTC. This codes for CASSLARSTSYNEQFF.

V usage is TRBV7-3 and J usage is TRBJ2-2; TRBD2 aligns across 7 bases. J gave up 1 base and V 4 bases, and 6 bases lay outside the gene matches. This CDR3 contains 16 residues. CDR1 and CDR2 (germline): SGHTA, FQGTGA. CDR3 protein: CASSSAAGENTGELFF. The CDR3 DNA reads TGTGCCAGCAGCTCGGCGGCGGGGGAGAACACCGGGGAGCTGTTTTTT.

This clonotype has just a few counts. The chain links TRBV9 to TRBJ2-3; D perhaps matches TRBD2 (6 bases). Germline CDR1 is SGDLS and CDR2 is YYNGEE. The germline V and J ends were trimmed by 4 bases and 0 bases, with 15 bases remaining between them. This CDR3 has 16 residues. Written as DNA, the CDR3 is TGTGCCAGCAGCACCCGGGGCGGGGCTAGCACAGATACGCAGTATTTT. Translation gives CASSTRGGASTDTQYF.

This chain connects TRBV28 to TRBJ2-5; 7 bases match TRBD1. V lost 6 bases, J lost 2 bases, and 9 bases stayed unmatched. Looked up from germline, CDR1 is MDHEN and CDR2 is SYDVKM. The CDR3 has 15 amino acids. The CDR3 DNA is TGTGCCAGCAGCCTATACTCGACAGGGCAAGAGACCCAGTACTTC. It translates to CASSLYSTGQETQYF.

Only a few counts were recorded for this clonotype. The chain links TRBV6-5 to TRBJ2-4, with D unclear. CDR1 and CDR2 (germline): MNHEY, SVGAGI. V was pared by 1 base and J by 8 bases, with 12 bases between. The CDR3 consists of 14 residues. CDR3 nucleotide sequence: TGTGCCAGCAGTTACTTTGAGAAGGCGGACATTCAGTACTTC. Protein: CASSYFEKADIQYF.

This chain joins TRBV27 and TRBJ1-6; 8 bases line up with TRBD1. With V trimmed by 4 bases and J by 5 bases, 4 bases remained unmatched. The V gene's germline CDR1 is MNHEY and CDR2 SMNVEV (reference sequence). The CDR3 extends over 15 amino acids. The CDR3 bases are TGTGCCAGCAGTTCCTCGGGACAGGATAATTCACCCCTCCACTTT. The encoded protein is CASSSSGQDNSPLHF.

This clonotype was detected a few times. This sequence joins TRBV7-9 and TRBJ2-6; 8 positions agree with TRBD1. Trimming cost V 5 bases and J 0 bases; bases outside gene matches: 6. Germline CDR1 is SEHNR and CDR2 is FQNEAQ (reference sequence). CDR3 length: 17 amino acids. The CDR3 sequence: CASSPRTGSSGANVLTF. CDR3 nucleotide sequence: TGTGCCAGCAGCCCGCGGACAGGGAGCTCTGGGGCCAACGTCCTGACTTTC. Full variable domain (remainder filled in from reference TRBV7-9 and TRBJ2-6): DTGVSQNPRHKITKRGQNVTFRCDPISEHNRLYWYRQTLGQGPEFLTYFQNEAQLEKSRLLSDRFSAERPKGSFSTLEIQRTEQGDSAMYLCASSPRTGSSGANVLTFGAGSRLTVL.

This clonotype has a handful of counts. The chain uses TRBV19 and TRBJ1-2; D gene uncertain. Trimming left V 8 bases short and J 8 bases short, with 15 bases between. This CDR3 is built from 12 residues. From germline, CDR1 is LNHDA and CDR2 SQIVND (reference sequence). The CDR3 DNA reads TGTGCCAGTTCGCCGGAGGTATTCGGCTACACCTTC. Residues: CASSPEVFGYTF.